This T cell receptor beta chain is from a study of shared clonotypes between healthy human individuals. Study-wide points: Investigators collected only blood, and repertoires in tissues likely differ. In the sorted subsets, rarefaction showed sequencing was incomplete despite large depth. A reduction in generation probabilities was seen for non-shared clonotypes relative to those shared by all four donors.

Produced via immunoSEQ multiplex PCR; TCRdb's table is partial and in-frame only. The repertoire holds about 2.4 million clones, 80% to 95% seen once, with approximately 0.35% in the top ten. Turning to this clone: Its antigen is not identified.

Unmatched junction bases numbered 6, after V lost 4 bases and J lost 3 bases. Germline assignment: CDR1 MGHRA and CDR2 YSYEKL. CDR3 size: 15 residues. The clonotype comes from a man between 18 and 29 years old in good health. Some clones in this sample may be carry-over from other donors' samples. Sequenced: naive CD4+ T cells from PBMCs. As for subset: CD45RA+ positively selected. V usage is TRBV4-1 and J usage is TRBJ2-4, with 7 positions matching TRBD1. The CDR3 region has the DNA TGCGCCAGCAGCCCTTCTACAGGGGACAAAAACATTCAGTACTTC. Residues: CASSPSTGDKNIQYF.